This entry describes one T cell receptor (beta chain). The antigen remains unidentified. The source of the sample is a study of OX40 agonist ivuxolimab in advanced cancers. The protocol was immunoSEQ multiplex PCR, while the TCRdb copy is restricted to in-frame clones and leaves out a portion. The data contain 55,000 to 75,000 clones, approximately 86% of them singletons. Whole-study findings and limits: CD8+ T cells showed, on average, more clonal expansion than CD4+ cells.

The sequencing used CD4+ or CD8+ T cells sorted from blood, collected in a trial of the OX40 agonist ivuxolimab. This sequence originates from an adult with an advanced solid tumor such as melanoma, head and neck, liver or kidney cancer.

This CDR3 is CASSFGASSTDTQYF. CDR3 in DNA: TGTGCCAGCAGCTTTGGAGCGTCCAGCACAGATACGCAGTATTTT. This sequence joins TRBV7-2 and TRBJ2-3; D gene ambiguous. There are 15 residues in the CDR3. Germline CDR1 is SGHTA and CDR2 is FQGNSA. The V end was cut by 3 bases, the J end by 0 bases, with 10 bases between.